A selection of T cell receptor beta chains follows, all from one sample in a study of blood T cell repertoires in COVID-19. This table comes from immunoSEQ multiplex PCR, and its TCRdb copy is limited to in-frame clones, with some not included. The sample has 92,000 or so clones, about three quarters seen once. The sample was peripheral blood. These receptors all stem from an elderly woman with acute or convalescent COVID-19. The CDR3 runs from the conserved cysteine through the conserved F or W. Each record gives: V gene, clone size, D gene, J gene, CDR3 protein, CDR3 DNA. D genes are given only for firm matches. Clone size is not always given. Where it is, it says once, few, many or a class for expanded clones.

>TRBV10-3|NA|NA|TRBJ1-2
CAISSSGARGPNGYTF
TGTGCCATCAGTTCATCAGGGGCGAGAGGACCGAATGGCTACACCTTC
>TRBV6-5|NA|TRBD1|TRBJ1-2
CASSYGGTGEDYGYTF
TGTGCCAGCAGTTACGGGGGGACAGGGGAAGACTATGGCTACACCTTC
>TRBV7-2|few|TRBD2|TRBJ2-3
CASSLLGLAEDTQYF
TGTGCCAGCAGCTTACTCGGACTAGCGGAAGATACGCAGTATTTT
>TRBV28|NA|TRBD1|TRBJ1-4
CASRGGGTGTNEKLFF
TGTGCCAGCAGGGGGGGCGGGACAGGGACTAATGAAAAACTGTTTTTT
>TRBV7-8|NA|TRBD2|TRBJ2-5
CASSLDGHGEGTQYF
TGTGCCAGCAGCTTAGACGGACACGGGGAGGGGACCCAGTACTTC
>TRBV4-2|NA|NA|TRBJ2-7
CASSPGHDSYEQYF
TGTGCCAGCAGCCCGGGACACGACTCCTACGAGCAGTACTTC
>TRBV2|once|TRBD1|TRBJ1-2
CASGQGRYGYTF
TGTGCCAGCGGACAGGGCAGATATGGCTACACCTTC
>TRBV6-2/TRBV6-3|NA|NA|TRBJ2-7
CASSSQTSPRTGLPYEQYF
TGTGCCAGCAGTTCGCAGACTTCGCCCCGAACAGGTCTTCCCTACGAGCAGTACTTC
>TRBV5-5|few|NA|TRBJ1-2
CASSFTDSYGGYGYTF
TGTGCCAGCAGCTTTACGGACAGTTACGGTGGCTATGGCTACACCTTC
>TRBV5-5|NA|NA|TRBJ2-1
CASGQTDYNEQFF
TGTGCCAGCGGGCAGACCGACTACAATGAGCAGTTCTTC
>TRBV5-1|NA|TRBD2|TRBJ2-5
CASSLASGGQETQYF
TGCGCCAGCAGCTTGGCTAGCGGGGGGCAAGAGACCCAGTACTTC
>TRBV7-6|once|NA|TRBJ1-6
CASSSRDTHSYNSPLHF
TGTGCCAGCAGCTCCCGGGACACTCACTCCTATAATTCACCCCTCCACTTT
>TRBV19|few|TRBD1|TRBJ2-2
CASGTGNTGELFF
TGTGCCAGTGGGACAGGGAACACCGGGGAGCTGTTTTTT
>TRBV4-2|NA|TRBD1|TRBJ1-2
CASSPKTGSWGRGDGYTF
TGTGCCAGCAGCCCAAAGACAGGGAGCTGGGGCCGTGGGGATGGCTACACCTTC
>TRBV5-1|NA|TRBD1|TRBJ2-2
CASSPGTGITGELFF
TGCGCCAGCAGCCCCGGGACAGGGATTACCGGGGAGCTGTTTTTT
>TRBV3-1/TRBV3-2|NA|TRBD2|TRBJ2-3
CASSQDLWLAGGPCRTDTQYF
TGTGCCAGCAGCCAAGATCTCTGGCTAGCGGGGGGGCCTTGCCGCACAGATACGCAGTATTTT
>TRBV6-1|NA|TRBD1|TRBJ2-7
CASSEGAGGTYEQYF
TGTGCCAGCAGTGAAGGGGCAGGGGGCACCTACGAGCAGTACTTC
>TRBV10-3|NA|NA|TRBJ1-6
CATARERSSPLHF
TGTGCCACCGCGAGGGAAAGGAGTTCACCCCTCCACTTT
>TRBV4-2|NA|NA|TRBJ1-1
CASSQGDGDDAEAFF
TGTGCCAGCAGCCAGGGTGACGGGGATGATGCTGAAGCTTTCTTT
>TRBV6-5|many|NA|TRBJ1-5
CASTLGGGGNQPQHF
TGTGCCAGCACCTTAGGGGGGGGTGGCAATCAGCCCCAGCATTTT
>TRBV2|NA|TRBD1|TRBJ1-3
CASSPDRGSGNTIYF
TGTGCCAGCAGCCCGGACAGGGGCTCTGGAAACACCATATATTTT
>TRBV6-5|NA|TRBD2|TRBJ2-3
CASRRLAGGTDTQYF
TGTGCCAGCAGAAGACTAGCGGGGGGCACAGATACGCAGTATTTT
>TRBV2|NA|NA|TRBJ2-7
CASSLAGGSSYEQYF
TGTGCCAGCAGCCTCGCAGGAGGAAGCTCCTACGAGCAGTACTTC
>TRBV4-3|NA|NA|TRBJ1-2
CASSQDQGGNYGYTF
TGCGCCAGCAGCCAAGATCAGGGCGGTAACTATGGCTACACCTTC
>TRBV9|NA|NA|TRBJ1-6
CASSVTVMAPLHF
TGTGCCAGCAGCGTCACGGTGATGGCACCCCTCCACTTT
>TRBV18|few|NA|TRBJ2-7
CASSPPSGTLSYEQYF
TGTGCCAGCTCACCACCATCAGGGACTCTCTCCTACGAGCAGTACTTC
>TRBV6-5|NA|TRBD1|TRBJ1-1
CASRTQGGNTEAFF
TGTGCCAGCAGGACACAGGGGGGTAACACTGAAGCTTTCTTT
>TRBV7-9|NA|TRBD2|TRBJ2-3
CASSLGTSGGHTDTQYF
TGTGCCAGCAGCTTAGGGACTAGCGGGGGTCACACAGATACGCAGTATTTT
>TRBV3-1/TRBV3-2|NA|NA|TRBJ2-3
CASSQMGQPTDTQYF
TGTGCCAGCAGCCAAATGGGGCAACCCACAGATACGCAGTATTTT
>TRBV20-1|NA|NA|TRBJ1-2
CSASREGGYTF
TGCAGTGCTAGCAGGGAAGGTGGCTACACCTTC
>TRBV4-3|NA|NA|TRBJ2-5
CASSQDGQGSETQYF
TGCGCCAGCAGCCAAGACGGGCAGGGCTCAGAGACCCAGTACTTC
>TRBV6-5|few|NA|TRBJ1-5
CASSRQAHSNQPQHF
TGTGCCAGCAGTCGACAGGCCCATAGCAATCAGCCCCAGCATTTT
>TRBV21-1|NA|NA|TRBJ1-2
CASSPKPPISGYTF
TGTGCCAGCAGCCCTAAACCCCCCATAAGCGGCTACACCTTC
>TRBV7-9|NA|NA|TRBJ1-6
CASSLVLGGYNSPLHF
TGTGCCAGCAGCTTAGTCCTCGGCGGATATAATTCACCCCTCCACTTT
>TRBV24-1|few|NA|TRBJ2-4
CATSDSRESKNIQYF
TGTGCCACCAGTGACAGCCGGGAGTCCAAAAACATTCAGTACTTC